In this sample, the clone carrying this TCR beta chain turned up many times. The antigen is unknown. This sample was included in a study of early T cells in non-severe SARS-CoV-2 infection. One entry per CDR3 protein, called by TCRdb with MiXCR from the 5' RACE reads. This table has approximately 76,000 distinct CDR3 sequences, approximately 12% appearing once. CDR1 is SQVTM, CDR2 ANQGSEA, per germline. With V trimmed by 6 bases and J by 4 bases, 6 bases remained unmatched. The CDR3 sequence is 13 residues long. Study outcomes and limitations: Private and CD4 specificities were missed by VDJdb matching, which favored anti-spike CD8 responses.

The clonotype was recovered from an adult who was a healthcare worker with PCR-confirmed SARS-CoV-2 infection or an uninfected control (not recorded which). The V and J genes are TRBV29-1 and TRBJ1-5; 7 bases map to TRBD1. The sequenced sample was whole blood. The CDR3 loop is CSVRMTGNQPQHF. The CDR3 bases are TGCAGCGTGCGGATGACAGGGAATCAGCCCCAGCATTTT.